Shown below are 15 T cell receptor beta chains from a single sample sequenced in a study of blood T cell repertoires in COVID-19. Produced via immunoSEQ multiplex PCR; TCRdb's table is partial and in-frame only. The repertoire consists of 110,000 or so clones, with around 82% occurring once and the leading ten covering 6.6%. What was sequenced was peripheral blood. The origin of the receptors is a woman aged 45-65 years with acute or convalescent COVID-19.

V usage is TRBV10-3 and J usage is TRBJ2-1, with 11 positions matching TRBD1. The trim removed 6 bases at V and 9 bases at J, leaving 7 bases unmatched. This CDR3 contains 14 residues. CDR1 and CDR2 from the germline V gene are ENHRY and SYGVKD. CDR3 DNA sequence: TGTGCCATCAGCGGGACAGGGGGTCAGGGTGAGCAGTTCTTC. It is translated as CAISGTGGQGEQFF.

The chain joins TRBV5-1 to TRBJ1-3; D gene ambiguous. The V gene lost 0 bases and the J gene lost 0 bases, with 7 bases spanning the gap. The CDR3 is 15 amino acids. Germline CDR1 SGHRS, CDR2 YFSETQ. The CDR3 region has the DNA TGCGCCAGCAGCTTGGATAACTTCTCTGGAAACACCATATATTTT. Residues: CASSLDNFSGNTIYF.

The rearrangement links TRBV15 to TRBJ2-5; D not certain. The germline V gene encodes CDR1 LNHNV and CDR2 YYDKDF (reference sequence). CDR3 length: 12 amino acids. The V gene lost 11 bases and the J gene lost 1 base, with 11 bases spanning the gap. The CDR3 reads CALYELQETQYF. The CDR3 region has the DNA TGTGCCCTCTACGAGCTCCAAGAGACCCAGTACTTC.

This clone was seen only once. The chain recombines TRBV6-4 with TRBJ1-1, with D tentatively TRBD1 (5 bases). Trimming pared 4 bases from V and 1 base from J, leaving 7 bases between. From germline, CDR1 is MRHNA and CDR2 SNTAGT. This CDR3 region has 13 residues. DNA of the CDR3: TGTGCCAGCAGTGCCGACAGGAACACTGAAGCTTTCTTT. Protein product: CASSADRNTEAFF.

The genes are TRBV7-2 and TRBJ1-1, with D uncertain. The CDR3 loop spans 14 amino acids. V lost 2 bases and J lost 3, with 10 bases in between. In germline, CDR1 is SGHTA, CDR2 FQGNSA. The DNA of the CDR3 is TGTGCCAGCAGCTTATTAGGAGCTTACACTGAAGCTTTCTTT. It yields the protein CASSLLGAYTEAFF.

DNA for the CDR3: TGTGCCAGTAGTCGACAGGCCGAGGGGGAGACCCAGTACTTC. This sequence encodes CASSRQAEGETQYF. The gene calls are TRBV19 and TRBJ2-5; D may be TRBD1 (6 bases). Trimming pared 5 bases from V and 5 bases from J, leaving 15 bases between. Germline CDR1 reads LNHDA; CDR2 reads SQIVND (reference sequence). This CDR3 region has 14 residues.

The chain employs TRBV5-6 and TRBJ2-7; 7 bases are a match to TRBD2. CDR3 length equals 14 residues. Unmatched junction bases numbered 5, after V lost 4 bases and J lost 1 base. From germline, CDR1 is SGHDT and CDR2 YYEEEE. CDR3 amino acids: CASSQTRGSYEQYF. For the CDR3, the DNA is TGTGCCAGCAGCCAAACGCGGGGGTCCTACGAGCAGTACTTC.

This clone came up once. This chain connects TRBV11-2 to TRBJ1-2; 10 nucleotides align to TRBD1. This CDR3 has 14 amino acids. The junction had 4 bases not matched to a gene; V was cut back by 5 bases and J by 4 bases. The germline CDR1 and CDR2 sequences are SGHAT and FQNNGV. The CDR3 sequence: CASSTRTGGYGYTF. CDR3 DNA sequence: TGTGCCAGCAGCACACGGACAGGGGGCTATGGCTACACCTTC.

The chain employs TRBV13 and TRBJ2-7; 10 nucleotides agree with TRBD2. Germline V gene sequence: CDR1 PRHDT, CDR2 FYEKMQ (reference sequence). Trimming at V came to 5 bases and at J to 4 bases, leaving 8 bases not matched to a gene. The CDR3 is 15 amino acids. The CDR3 reads CASSPSGGAMYEQYF. CDR3 sequence (DNA): TGTGCCAGCAGCCCAAGCGGGGGGGCCATGTACGAGCAGTACTTC.

The CDR3 DNA sequence: TGTGCCAGCAGCTTAAGGCCCTTCGGGGTCGAAAAACTGTTTTTT. This sequence encodes CASSLRPFGVEKLFF. J is TRBJ1-4 and V is TRBV7-9; no clear D. CDR3 length: 15 amino acids. Trimming left V 2 bases short and J 8 bases short, with 15 bases between. The germline V gene has CDR1 SEHNR and CDR2 FQNEAQ (reference sequence).

The chain uses TRBV6-5 and TRBJ2-3, with 8 nucleotides matching TRBD2. In germline, CDR1 is MNHEY, CDR2 SVGAGI. V lost 6 bases and J lost 6; bases outside the gene matches: 5. The CDR3 contains 13 residues. DNA of the CDR3: TGTGCCAGCAGCCCGGGGGGGAGCGATACGCAGTATTTT. The encoded protein is CASSPGGSDTQYF.

CDR3 coding DNA: TGCGCCAGCAGCGGTCTAGCGTCAGCAGATACGCAGTATTTT. This translates into CASSGLASADTQYF. The chain couples TRBV5-1 to TRBJ2-3, with D maybe TRBD2 (6 bases). Germline V gives CDR1 SGHRS, CDR2 YFSETQ. The CDR3 extends over 14 amino acids. The ends were cut back, 4 bases at V and 4 bases at J, with 13 bases in the middle.

A few counts support this clone. This rearrangement joins TRBV27 to TRBJ1-2, with 9 bases aligning to TRBD1. Per germline, CDR1 MNHEY and CDR2 SMNVEV (reference sequence). This CDR3 region has 13 residues. With V trimmed by 5 bases and J by 7 bases, 5 bases remained unmatched. The CDR3 region has the DNA TGTGCCAGCAGTCAACAGGGGGCTGGTGGCTACACCTTC. It codes for CASSQQGAGGYTF.

The CDR3: CASSLARGVTSTDTQYF. CDR3 DNA sequence: TGTGCCAGCAGCTTGGCCCGGGGAGTTACTAGCACAGATACGCAGTATTTT. The rearrangement joins TRBV5-4 to TRBJ2-3; D might be TRBD2 (5 bases). Trimming removed 0 bases from V and 0 bases from J, with 14 bases in between. Looked up from germline, CDR1 is SGHNT and CDR2 is YYREEE (reference sequence). There are 17 residues in the CDR3. The variable domain in full, completed from reference TRBV5-4 and TRBJ2-3, reads ETGVTQSPTHLIKTRGQQVTLRCSSQSGHNTVSWYQQALGQGPQFIFQYYREEENGRGNFPPRFSGLQFPNYSSELNVNALELDDSALYLCASSLARGVTSTDTQYFGPGTRLTVL.

This rearrangement joins TRBV7-8 to TRBJ2-3, with TRBD2 matching 8 bases. The CDR3 spans 16 residues. The ends lost 6 bases at V and 1 base at J; junction bases unmatched: 9. Germline V gene lookup returns CDR1 SGHVS and CDR2 FQNEAQ. In DNA form, the CDR3 reads TGTGCCAGCAGACCAGATAGCGGGGCCCGCACAGATACGCAGTATTTT. Amino acids: CASRPDSGARTDTQYF. Drawing the rest from reference TRBV7-8 and TRBJ2-3, the complete variable domain is GAGVSQSPRYKVAKRGQDVALRCDPISGHVSLFWYQQALGQGPEFLTYFQNEAQLDKSGLPSDRFFAERPEGSVSTLKIQRTQQEDSAVYLCASRPDSGARTDTQYFGPGTRLTVL.